Shown below are 7 T cell receptor beta chains from a single sample sequenced in a study of PD-L1 blockade in urothelial cancer. Profiled with immunoSEQ multiplex PCR; TCRdb holds only in-frame clones, not every one. The table lists around 70,000 clones, 65% to 85% of them singletons. Noted time point: pretreatment peripheral blood. The material was PBMCs, obtained around atezolizumab (anti-PD-L1) treatment. These receptors were obtained from a woman between 65 and 79 years old with urothelial cancer.

This clone was observed once. V and J are TRBV6-1 and TRBJ1-2; D is ambiguous. Deletions cut 7 bases from V and 4 bases from J, with 10 bases between. Germline V gives CDR1 MNHNS, CDR2 SASEGT. The CDR3 is 12 amino acids. The CDR3 DNA reads TGTGCCAGCACCCTCGTCAGCTATGGCTACACCTTC. Amino acids: CASTLVSYGYTF.

This clone appeared a few times. The chain carries TRBV30 and TRBJ2-7; D perhaps matches TRBD2 (5 bases). This CDR3 region has 13 residues. Trimming stripped 0 bases from V and 0 bases from J, with 6 bases between. Germline lookup yields CDR1 GTSNPN and CDR2 SVGIG (reference sequence). CDR3 nucleotide sequence: TGTGCCTGGAGTGTAGGGAGCTCCTACGAGCAGTACTTC. It specifies CAWSVGSSYEQYF.

V gene TRBV20-1 combines with J gene TRBJ2-1; the D is unclear. CDR1 and CDR2 (germline): DFQATT, SNEGSKA (reference sequence). V lost 6 bases to trimming and J lost 8 bases, with 8 bases between them. The CDR3 is made up of 10 amino acids. The CDR3 DNA reads as TGCAGTGCCGAGCTGTATGAGCAGTTCTTC. It codes for CSAELYEQFF.

This chain joins TRBV29-1 and TRBJ1-2; 8 nucleotides line up with TRBD1. V lost 5 bases, J lost 8 bases, and 10 bases stayed unmatched. The CDR3 spans 13 residues. The V gene's germline CDR1 is SQVTM and CDR2 ANQGSEA. CDR3 nucleotide sequence: TGCAGCGTTTCTGGACAGGGTATTAAAGGCTACACCTTC. Translated, it gives CSVSGQGIKGYTF.

The J gene is TRBJ2-5, the V gene TRBV28; TRBD1 matches 7 bases. The CDR3 contains 15 residues. CDR1 MDHEN and CDR2 SYDVKM come from the germline V gene. Unmatched junction bases numbered 15, after V lost 7 bases and J lost 7 bases. The DNA for the CDR3 is TGTGCCAGCACCTCGGGCGGGCAGGGGGACGGGACCCAGTACTTC. Translated, it gives CASTSGGQGDGTQYF.

The rearrangement uses TRBV18 and TRBJ2-5; 7 nucleotides line up with TRBD1. Trimming cost V 5 bases and J 5 bases; bases outside gene matches: 8. CDR3 length: 14 residues. The germline gives CDR1 KGHSH, CDR2 LQKENI. CDR3 amino acids: CASSSRQGAETQYF. CDR3 sequence (DNA): TGTGCCAGCTCATCACGACAGGGAGCCGAGACCCAGTACTTC.

The V and J genes are TRBV7-2 and TRBJ2-3; 8 bases align to TRBD2. The germline gives CDR1 SGHTA, CDR2 FQGNSA. Trimming took 4 bases from V and 3 from J; bases not matched to a gene: 9. This CDR3 has 16 residues. The CDR3 protein is CASSSRRGGRTDTQYF. The CDR3 nucleotides read TGTGCCAGCAGCTCGCGACGGGGGGGCCGTACAGATACGCAGTATTTT.